Listed below are T cell receptor beta chains from one sample, sequenced in a study of OX40 agonist ivuxolimab in advanced cancers. Data came from immunoSEQ multiplex PCR; TCRdb stores just in-frame clones and leaves some out. This table holds around 80,000 clones, approximately 90% found once. The sample here was CD4+ or CD8+ T cells sorted from blood, taken in a trial of the OX40 agonist ivuxolimab. The source is an adult with an advanced solid tumor such as melanoma, head and neck, liver or kidney cancer. Each CDR3 is given with its conserved first and last residue. A D gene is named only where the DNA matches it firmly. Rows may omit the clone size; those that give it use once, few, many or a size class.

d_gene: TRBD1; v_gene: TRBV18; j_gene: TRBJ2-6; abundance: .; CDR3nt: TGTGCCAGCTCCCCCGCGGGACAGGGGAGCTCTGGGGCCAACGTCCTGACTTTC; CDR3aa: CASSPAGQGSSGANVLTF
d_gene: TRBD2; v_gene: TRBV10-3; j_gene: TRBJ2-1; abundance: .; CDR3nt: TGTGCCATCACTAGCGGGACTTCCTACAATGAGCAGTTCTTC; CDR3aa: CAITSGTSYNEQFF
d_gene: .; v_gene: TRBV21-1; j_gene: TRBJ2-7; abundance: .; CDR3nt: TGTGCCAGCAGGGACTCCTACGAGCAGTACTTC; CDR3aa: CASRDSYEQYF
d_gene: TRBD2; v_gene: TRBV5-4; j_gene: TRBJ2-7; abundance: .; CDR3nt: TGTGCCAGCAGCTTGGGTCCTAGCGGATCCTACGAGCAGTACTTC; CDR3aa: CASSLGPSGSYEQYF
d_gene: TRBD2; v_gene: TRBV7-3; j_gene: TRBJ2-3; abundance: .; CDR3nt: TGTGCCAGCAGATTGACTAGCGGGGGCCTCACAGATACGCAGTATTTT; CDR3aa: CASRLTSGGLTDTQYF
d_gene: TRBD1; v_gene: TRBV5-1; j_gene: TRBJ1-3; abundance: .; CDR3nt: TGCGCCAGCAGCTTCGACAGGGGGCCCGGAAACACCATATATTTT; CDR3aa: CASSFDRGPGNTIYF
d_gene: TRBD2; v_gene: TRBV4-1; j_gene: TRBJ2-5; abundance: .; CDR3nt: TGCGCCAGCAGCCAAGATGGGACTACTCCATCCGGGACCCAGTACTTC; CDR3aa: CASSQDGTTPSGTQYF
d_gene: .; v_gene: TRBV29-1; j_gene: TRBJ2-7; abundance: .; CDR3nt: TGCAGCGTTGTAGAATGGCAGGGGACCTACGAGCAGTACTTC; CDR3aa: CSVVEWQGTYEQYF
d_gene: .; v_gene: TRBV10-3; j_gene: TRBJ1-1; abundance: once; CDR3nt: TGTGCCATCAGAGATGCCGCTGGGAGCACTGAAGCTTTCTTT; CDR3aa: CAIRDAAGSTEAFF
d_gene: .; v_gene: TRBV25-1; j_gene: TRBJ2-1; abundance: .; CDR3nt: TGTGCCAGCAGCGCTTTTGACCCCGGCAATGAGCAGTTCTTC; CDR3aa: CASSAFDPGNEQFF
d_gene: .; v_gene: TRBV19; j_gene: TRBJ2-7; abundance: .; CDR3nt: TGTGCCAGTAGTATCGGTCATGGGACCGAGCAGTACTTC; CDR3aa: CASSIGHGTEQYF
d_gene: TRBD1; v_gene: TRBV19; j_gene: TRBJ1-5; abundance: .; CDR3nt: TGTGCCAGTAGTACTCAAACAGGGGGCGGACAGCCCCAGCATTTT; CDR3aa: CASSTQTGGGQPQHF
d_gene: .; v_gene: TRBV6-6; j_gene: TRBJ2-7; abundance: .; CDR3nt: TGTGCCAGCAGCTCTAGCGGAGGGGGGGAGCAGTACTTC; CDR3aa: CASSSSGGGEQYF
d_gene: .; v_gene: TRBV6-1; j_gene: TRBJ1-6; abundance: once; CDR3nt: TGTGCCAGCAGTGAAGGGGGGGCGTGGAATTCACCCCTCCACTTT; CDR3aa: CASSEGGAWNSPLHF
d_gene: TRBD2; v_gene: TRBV7-2; j_gene: TRBJ2-7; abundance: .; CDR3nt: TGTGCCAGCAGCTTACAGGGGACTAGCACGTACGAGCAGTACTTC; CDR3aa: CASSLQGTSTYEQYF
d_gene: .; v_gene: TRBV2; j_gene: TRBJ2-7; abundance: .; CDR3nt: TGTGCCAGCACAGGGAGCATCGCCTACGAGCAGTACTTC; CDR3aa: CASTGSIAYEQYF
d_gene: TRBD2; v_gene: TRBV10-3; j_gene: TRBJ2-3; abundance: .; CDR3nt: TGTGCCATCAAACAAGCGGGAAGCACAGATACGCAGTATTTT; CDR3aa: CAIKQAGSTDTQYF
d_gene: .; v_gene: TRBV5-1; j_gene: TRBJ2-2; abundance: .; CDR3nt: TGCGCCAGCAGCGTGGCGGGAAAGACCGGGGAGCTGTTTTTT; CDR3aa: CASSVAGKTGELFF
d_gene: .; v_gene: TRBV5-4; j_gene: TRBJ2-2; abundance: .; CDR3nt: TGTGCCAGCGCACACAGGGTTGGGACCGGGGAGCTGTTTTTT; CDR3aa: CASAHRVGTGELFF
d_gene: TRBD1; v_gene: TRBV10-3; j_gene: TRBJ1-5; abundance: .; CDR3nt: TGTGCCACCAGGGCTCGGACAGGCCCAAATAGCAATCAGCCCCAGCATTTT; CDR3aa: CATRARTGPNSNQPQHF
d_gene: TRBD1; v_gene: TRBV19; j_gene: TRBJ2-1; abundance: .; CDR3nt: TGTGCCAGTAGTGTACAGGGGGCCTCCTACAATGAGCAGTTCTTC; CDR3aa: CASSVQGASYNEQFF
d_gene: .; v_gene: TRBV5-4; j_gene: TRBJ2-3; abundance: .; CDR3nt: TGTGCCAGCAGCTTGATTTCGGGCCGAGATACGCAGTATTTT; CDR3aa: CASSLISGRDTQYF
d_gene: TRBD1; v_gene: TRBV5-1; j_gene: TRBJ1-1; abundance: .; CDR3nt: TGCGCCAGCACCTCAACAGGGGGATATACTGAAGCTTTCTTT; CDR3aa: CASTSTGGYTEAFF
d_gene: TRBD1; v_gene: TRBV6-1; j_gene: TRBJ2-7; abundance: .; CDR3nt: TGTGCCAGCAGTGAATTTTACCCCTTTGGGACAGGGGGCTCCTACGAGCAGTACTTC; CDR3aa: CASSEFYPFGTGGSYEQYF
d_gene: TRBD1; v_gene: TRBV6-1; j_gene: TRBJ1-1; abundance: once; CDR3nt: TGTGCCAGCAGTACAGGGGGGGTTACTGAAGCTTTCTTT; CDR3aa: CASSTGGVTEAFF
d_gene: .; v_gene: TRBV29-1; j_gene: TRBJ1-2; abundance: .; CDR3nt: TGCAGCGGTGTACTGCGGGGGATTGAGGGCTACACCTTC; CDR3aa: CSGVLRGIEGYTF
d_gene: TRBD2; v_gene: TRBV6-5; j_gene: TRBJ2-3; abundance: .; CDR3nt: TGTGCCAGCAGTTATGGGGGACTAGTCGCAGATACGCAGTATTTT; CDR3aa: CASSYGGLVADTQYF
d_gene: .; v_gene: TRBV6-5; j_gene: TRBJ2-7; abundance: .; CDR3nt: TGTGCCAGCAGGATTAGAGACGAGCAGTACTTC; CDR3aa: CASRIRDEQYF
d_gene: .; v_gene: TRBV6-5; j_gene: TRBJ1-4; abundance: once; CDR3nt: TGTGCCAGCAGTCCCCCGGGACCGAATAATGAAAAACTGTTTTTT; CDR3aa: CASSPPGPNNEKLFF
d_gene: .; v_gene: TRBV6-1; j_gene: TRBJ1-2; abundance: .; CDR3nt: TGTGCCAGCAATAATCGCGGGGGTTACTATGGCTACACCTTC; CDR3aa: CASNNRGGYYGYTF
d_gene: TRBD2; v_gene: TRBV5-4; j_gene: TRBJ2-1; abundance: once; CDR3nt: TGTGCCAGCAGCTACGGGACTAGCGGGAGGGATGAGCAGTTCTTC; CDR3aa: CASSYGTSGRDEQFF
d_gene: .; v_gene: TRBV11-1; j_gene: TRBJ2-5; abundance: .; CDR3nt: TGTGCCAGCAGCTTCGGGGTTCAAGAGACCCAGTACTTC; CDR3aa: CASSFGVQETQYF
d_gene: .; v_gene: TRBV7-9; j_gene: TRBJ2-1; abundance: .; CDR3nt: TGTGCCAGCAGAGACTTTAGTGAGCAGTTCTTC; CDR3aa: CASRDFSEQFF
d_gene: .; v_gene: TRBV7-3; j_gene: TRBJ2-2; abundance: .; CDR3nt: TGTGCCAGCAGCTTAACCCCCGGGGAGCTGTTTTTT; CDR3aa: CASSLTPGELFF
d_gene: .; v_gene: TRBV9; j_gene: TRBJ2-2; abundance: .; CDR3nt: TGTGCCAGCAGCGTGGACAGTTGGAACACCGGGGAGCTGTTTTTT; CDR3aa: CASSVDSWNTGELFF